This TCR beta chain was retrieved from a study of blood T cell repertoires in COVID-19. Study-wide background: T cells, B-cell-depleted T cells, or PBMCs provided the cDNA or gDNA that served as material.

The recovered donors of Cohort 3 showed two negative PCRs, clearance, or symptom resolution. Using immunoSEQ multiplex PCR, the repertoire was profiled, and TCRdb retains in-frame clones only, with some absent. The table shows 360,000 or so clones, with roughly 87% occurring only once. The germline V gene has CDR1 SGHTA and CDR2 FQGNSA. The V gene lost 1 base and the J gene lost 0 bases, with 6 bases spanning the gap. The CDR3 covers 15 residues. The sample was PBMCs or T cells enriched from blood (not recorded which). The V and J genes are TRBV7-2 and TRBJ1-4; no firm D call. The receptor was derived from a woman in her 50s who had recovered from COVID-19. The CDR3: CASSLGEATNEKLFF. The CDR3 DNA follows: TGTGCCAGCAGCTTAGGAGAAGCAACTAATGAAAAACTGTTTTTT.